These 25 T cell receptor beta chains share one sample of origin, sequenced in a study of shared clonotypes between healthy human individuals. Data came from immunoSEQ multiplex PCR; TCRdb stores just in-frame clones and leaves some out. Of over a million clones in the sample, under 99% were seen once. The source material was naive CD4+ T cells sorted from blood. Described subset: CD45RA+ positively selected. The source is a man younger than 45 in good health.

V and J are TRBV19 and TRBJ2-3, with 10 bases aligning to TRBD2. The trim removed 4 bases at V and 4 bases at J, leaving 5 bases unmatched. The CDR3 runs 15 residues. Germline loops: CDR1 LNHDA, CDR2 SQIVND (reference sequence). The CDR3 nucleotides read TGTGCCAGTAGTACTCTAGCGGGAGTTTCAGATACGCAGTATTTT. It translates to CASSTLAGVSDTQYF.

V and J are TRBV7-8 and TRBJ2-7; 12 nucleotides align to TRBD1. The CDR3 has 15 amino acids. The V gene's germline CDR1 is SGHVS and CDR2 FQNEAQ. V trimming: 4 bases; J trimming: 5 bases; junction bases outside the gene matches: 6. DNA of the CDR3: TGTGCCAGCAGCTCAGCCGGGACAGGGGGCCACGAGCAGTACTTC. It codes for CASSSAGTGGHEQYF. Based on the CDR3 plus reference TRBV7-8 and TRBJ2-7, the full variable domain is GAGVSQSPRYKVAKRGQDVALRCDPISGHVSLFWYQQALGQGPEFLTYFQNEAQLDKSGLPSDRFFAERPEGSVSTLKIQRTQQEDSAVYLCASSSAGTGGHEQYFGPGTRLTVT.

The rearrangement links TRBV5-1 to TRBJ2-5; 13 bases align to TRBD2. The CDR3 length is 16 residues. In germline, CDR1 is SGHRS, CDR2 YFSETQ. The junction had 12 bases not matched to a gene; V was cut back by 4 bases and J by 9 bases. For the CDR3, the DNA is TGCGCCAGCAGCCCGGGACTAGCGGGATCTCAAGGATCCCAGTACTTC. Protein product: CASSPGLAGSQGSQYF. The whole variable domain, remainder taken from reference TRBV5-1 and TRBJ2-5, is KAGVTQTPRYLIKTRGQQVTLSCSPISGHRSVSWYQQTPGQGLQFLFEYFSETQRNKGNFPGRFSGRQFSNSRSEMNVSTLELGDSALYLCASSPGLAGSQGSQYFGPGTRLLVL.

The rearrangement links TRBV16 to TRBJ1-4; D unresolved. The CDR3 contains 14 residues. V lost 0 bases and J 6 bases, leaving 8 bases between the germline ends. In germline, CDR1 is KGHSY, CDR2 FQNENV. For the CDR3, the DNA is TGTGCCAGCAGCCAATCCATCCGGGATGAAAAACTGTTTTTT. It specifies CASSQSIRDEKLFF.

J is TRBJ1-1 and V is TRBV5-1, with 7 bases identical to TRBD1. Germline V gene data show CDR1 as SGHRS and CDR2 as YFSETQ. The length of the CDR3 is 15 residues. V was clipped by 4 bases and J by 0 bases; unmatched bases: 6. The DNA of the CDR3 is TGCGCCAGCAGCCAATCCGGGACAGTGAACACTGAAGCTTTCTTT. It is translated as CASSQSGTVNTEAFF.

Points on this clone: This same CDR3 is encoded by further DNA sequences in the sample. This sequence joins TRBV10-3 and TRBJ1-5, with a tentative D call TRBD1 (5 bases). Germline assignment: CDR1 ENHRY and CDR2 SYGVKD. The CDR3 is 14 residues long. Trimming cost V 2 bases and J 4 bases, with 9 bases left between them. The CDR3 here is CAISEGQGNQPQHF. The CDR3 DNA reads TGTGCCATCAGTGAGGGGCAGGGAAATCAGCCCCAGCATTTT.

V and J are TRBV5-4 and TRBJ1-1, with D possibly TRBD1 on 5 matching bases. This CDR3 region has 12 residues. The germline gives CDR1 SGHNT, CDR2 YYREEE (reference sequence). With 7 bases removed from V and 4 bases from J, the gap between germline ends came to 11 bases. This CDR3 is CASQSRGTEAFF. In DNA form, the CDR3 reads TGTGCCAGCCAGTCGAGGGGCACTGAAGCTTTCTTT.

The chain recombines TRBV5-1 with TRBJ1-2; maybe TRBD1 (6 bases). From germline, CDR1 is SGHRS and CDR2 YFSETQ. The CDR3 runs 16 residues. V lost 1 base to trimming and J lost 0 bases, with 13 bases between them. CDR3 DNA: TGCGCCAGCAGCTTGCCTACTAGGGGGACTAACTATGGCTACACCTTC. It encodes CASSLPTRGTNYGYTF. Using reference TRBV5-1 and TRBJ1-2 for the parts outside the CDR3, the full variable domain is KAGVTQTPRYLIKTRGQQVTLSCSPISGHRSVSWYQQTPGQGLQFLFEYFSETQRNKGNFPGRFSGRQFSNSRSEMNVSTLELGDSALYLCASSLPTRGTNYGYTFGSGTRLTVV.

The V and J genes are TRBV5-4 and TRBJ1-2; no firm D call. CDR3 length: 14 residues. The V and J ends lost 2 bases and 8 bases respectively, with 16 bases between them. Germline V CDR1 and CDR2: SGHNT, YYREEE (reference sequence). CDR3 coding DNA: TGTGCCAGCAGCTTACCAGGACGGACTTCGGGCTACACCTTC. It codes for CASSLPGRTSGYTF.

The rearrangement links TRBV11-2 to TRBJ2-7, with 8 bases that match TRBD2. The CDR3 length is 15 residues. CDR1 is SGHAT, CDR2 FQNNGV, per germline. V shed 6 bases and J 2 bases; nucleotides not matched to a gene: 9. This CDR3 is CASRPRGGRTYEQYF. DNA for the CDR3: TGTGCCAGCAGACCAAGAGGCGGGAGGACCTACGAGCAGTACTTC.

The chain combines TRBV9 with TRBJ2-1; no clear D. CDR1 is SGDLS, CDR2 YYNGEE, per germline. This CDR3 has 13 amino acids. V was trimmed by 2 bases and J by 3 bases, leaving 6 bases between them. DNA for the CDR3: TGTGCCAGCAGCGTGTACAACTACAATGAGCAGTTCTTC. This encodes CASSVYNYNEQFF.

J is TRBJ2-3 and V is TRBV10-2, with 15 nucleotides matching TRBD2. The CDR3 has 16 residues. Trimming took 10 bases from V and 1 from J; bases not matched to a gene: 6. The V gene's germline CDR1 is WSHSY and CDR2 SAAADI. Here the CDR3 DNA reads TGCGCCACCGGACTAGCGGGAGGGTGGGGCACAGATACGCAGTATTTT. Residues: CATGLAGGWGTDTQYF.

CDR3 nucleotides: TGTGCCAGCAGAATGCAGGGTCAGCCCCAGCATTTT. As protein: CASRMQGQPQHF. The chain carries TRBV6-6 and TRBJ1-5, with a weak D call TRBD1 (5 bases). The V gene lost 6 bases and the J gene lost 6 bases, with 9 bases spanning the gap. CDR1 and CDR2 from the germline V gene are MNHNY and SVGAGI (reference sequence). CDR3 length: 12 amino acids.

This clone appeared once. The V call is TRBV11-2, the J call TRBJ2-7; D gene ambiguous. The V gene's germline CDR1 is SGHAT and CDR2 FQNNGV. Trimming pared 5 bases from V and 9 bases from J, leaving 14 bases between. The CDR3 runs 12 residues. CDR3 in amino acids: CASSPPFSGQYF. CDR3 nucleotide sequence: TGTGCCAGCAGCCCCCCTTTTTCCGGGCAGTACTTC. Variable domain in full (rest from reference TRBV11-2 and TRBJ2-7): EAGVAQSPRYKIIEKRQSVAFWCNPISGHATLYWYQQILGQGPKLLIQFQNNGVVDDSQLPKDRFSAERLKGVDSTLKIQPAKLEDSAVYLCASSPPFSGQYFGPGTRLTVT.

As DNA, the CDR3 is TGTGCCAGCAGCCCTGGAATCCAAGAGACCCAGTACTTC. Translating gives CASSPGIQETQYF. The V and J genes are TRBV11-1 and TRBJ2-5; D gene ambiguous. The CDR3 extends over 13 amino acids. The germline CDR1 and CDR2 sequences are SGHAT and FQDESV (reference sequence). With 5 bases removed from V and 1 base from J, the gap between germline ends came to 8 bases.

In DNA form, the CDR3 reads TGCAGCGCTGTGAGGGGACTCCATAATGAAAAACTGTTTTTT. This encodes CSAVRGLHNEKLFF. V usage is TRBV29-1 and J usage is TRBJ1-4; D possibly corresponds to TRBD1 (5 bases). This CDR3 has 14 amino acids. CDR1 SQVTM and CDR2 ANQGSEA come from the germline V gene. The V gene lost 7 bases and the J gene lost 4 bases, with 16 bases spanning the gap.

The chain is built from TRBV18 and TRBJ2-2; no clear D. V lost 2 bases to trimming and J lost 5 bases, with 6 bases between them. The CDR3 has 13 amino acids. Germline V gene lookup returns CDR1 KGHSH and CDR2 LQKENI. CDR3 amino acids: CASSPVRTGELFF. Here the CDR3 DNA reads TGTGCCAGCTCACCAGTAAGAACCGGGGAGCTGTTTTTT. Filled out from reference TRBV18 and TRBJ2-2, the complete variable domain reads NAGVMQNPRHLVRRRGQEARLRCSPMKGHSHVYWYRQLPEEGLKFMVYLQKENIIDESGMPKERFSAEFPKEGPSILRIQQVVRGDSAAYFCASSPVRTGELFFGEGSRLTVL.

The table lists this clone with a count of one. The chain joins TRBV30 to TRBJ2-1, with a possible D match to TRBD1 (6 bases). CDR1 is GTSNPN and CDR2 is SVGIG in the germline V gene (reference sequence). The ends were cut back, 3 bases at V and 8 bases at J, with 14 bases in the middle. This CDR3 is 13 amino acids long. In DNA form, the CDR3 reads TGTGCCTGGAGCCGGGACACTAAGGATGAGCAGTTCTTC. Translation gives CAWSRDTKDEQFF.

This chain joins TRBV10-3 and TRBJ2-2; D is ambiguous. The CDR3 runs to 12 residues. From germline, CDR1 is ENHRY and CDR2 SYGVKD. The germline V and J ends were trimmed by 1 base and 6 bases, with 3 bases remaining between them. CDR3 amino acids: CAISEFPGELFF. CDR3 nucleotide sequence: TGTGCCATCAGTGAGTTCCCCGGGGAGCTGTTTTTT.

Here the CDR3 reads CATSREVRDFSGNTIYF. As DNA, the CDR3 is TGTGCCACCAGCAGAGAGGTCAGGGACTTCTCTGGAAACACCATATATTTT. This sequence joins TRBV15 and TRBJ1-3; the D gene is possibly TRBD1 (5 bases). Looked up from germline, CDR1 is LNHNV and CDR2 is YYDKDF (reference sequence). CDR3 length: 17 amino acids. The ends were cut back, 0 bases at V and 0 bases at J, with 12 bases in the middle.

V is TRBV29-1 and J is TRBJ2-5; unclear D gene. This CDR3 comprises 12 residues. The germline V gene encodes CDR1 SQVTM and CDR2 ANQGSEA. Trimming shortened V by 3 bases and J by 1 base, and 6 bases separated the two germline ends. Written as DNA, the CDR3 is TGCAGCGTTGATTCCGCCCAAGAGACCCAGTACTTC. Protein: CSVDSAQETQYF.

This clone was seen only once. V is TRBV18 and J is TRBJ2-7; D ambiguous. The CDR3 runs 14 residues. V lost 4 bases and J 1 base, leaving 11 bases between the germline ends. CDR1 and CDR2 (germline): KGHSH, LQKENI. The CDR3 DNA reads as TGTGCCAGCTCACTCTATGGGCAGTCCTACGAGCAGTACTTC. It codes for CASSLYGQSYEQYF. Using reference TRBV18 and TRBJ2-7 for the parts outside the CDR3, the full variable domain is NAGVMQNPRHLVRRRGQEARLRCSPMKGHSHVYWYRQLPEEGLKFMVYLQKENIIDESGMPKERFSAEFPKEGPSILRIQQVVRGDSAAYFCASSLYGQSYEQYFGPGTRLTVT.

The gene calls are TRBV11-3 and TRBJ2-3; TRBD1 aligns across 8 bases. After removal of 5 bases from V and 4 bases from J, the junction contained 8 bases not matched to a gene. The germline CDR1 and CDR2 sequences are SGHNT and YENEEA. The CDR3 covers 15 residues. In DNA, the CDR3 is TGTGCCAGCAGCGCTGGACAGGGTCCCGCAGATACGCAGTATTTT. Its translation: CASSAGQGPADTQYF.

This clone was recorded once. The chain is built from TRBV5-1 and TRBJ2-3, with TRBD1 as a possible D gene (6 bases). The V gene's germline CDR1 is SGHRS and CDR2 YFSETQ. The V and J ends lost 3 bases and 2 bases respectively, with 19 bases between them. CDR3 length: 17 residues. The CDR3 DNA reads TGCGCCAGCAGCTCGAACCAGCAGGGGAAATACACAGATACGCAGTATTTT. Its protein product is CASSSNQQGKYTDTQYF.

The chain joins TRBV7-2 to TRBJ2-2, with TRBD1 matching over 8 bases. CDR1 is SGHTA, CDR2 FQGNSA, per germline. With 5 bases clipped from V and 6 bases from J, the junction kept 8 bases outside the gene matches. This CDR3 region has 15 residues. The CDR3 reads CASSPRQGWAGELFF. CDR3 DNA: TGTGCCAGCAGCCCCAGACAGGGGTGGGCCGGGGAGCTGTTTTTT.